These 7 T cell receptor beta chains were sequenced from one sample in a study of a mutant IDH1 vaccine in newly diagnosed glioma. Profiling relied on immunoSEQ multiplex PCR, and the TCRdb table lists in-frame clones only, not all of them. The sample consists of some 130,000 clones, around 80% of them appearing once. These receptors are not linked to any known antigen. Noted time point: week 11, during vaccination. Vaccine doses each comprised 300 ug of mutant IDH1 20-mer peptide, with topical imiquimod. Sequences were derived from PBMCs, sampled from a glioma patient whose treatment included an IDH1 peptide vaccine. These receptors were obtained from a man in his forties with glioma.

V gene TRBV11-2 combines with J gene TRBJ2-7; a weak D match, TRBD1 (6 bases). Germline loops: CDR1 SGHAT, CDR2 FQNNGV. The V end lost 3 bases, the J end lost 3 bases, and 21 bases lay between the germline ends. The CDR3 is 17 residues long. CDR3 loop: CASSFFRPQGPFYEQYF. The CDR3 DNA reads TGTGCCAGCAGCTTTTTCCGACCCCAGGGGCCCTTCTACGAGCAGTACTTC.

The chain links TRBV28 to TRBJ2-5; D is unresolved. Deletions cut 3 bases from V and 1 base from J, with 15 bases between. The CDR3 is 16 residues long. The V gene's germline CDR1 is MDHEN and CDR2 SYDVKM. As DNA, the CDR3 is TGTGCCAGCAGTTTTTCCGCGGCATCACCCCAAGAGACCCAGTACTTC. Residues: CASSFSAASPQETQYF.

CDR3 in DNA: TGTGCCATCAGTGAGATAGGGGGAGAGACCCAGTACTTC. This encodes CAISEIGGETQYF. The chain uses TRBV10-3 and TRBJ2-5; D might be TRBD1 (6 bases). Germline V lookup: CDR1 ENHRY, CDR2 SYGVKD. The CDR3 runs to 13 residues. Trimming took 2 bases from V and 4 from J, leaving 8 bases between them.

V gene TRBV30 combines with J gene TRBJ2-2, with D possibly matching TRBD1 (5 bases). V dropped 0 bases and J dropped 2 bases, with 10 bases sitting between them. The germline CDR1 and CDR2 sequences are GTSNPN and SVGIG (reference sequence). The CDR3 has 15 amino acids. The CDR3: CAWSVQDLNTGELFF. The CDR3 DNA reads TGTGCCTGGAGTGTACAGGACCTAAACACCGGGGAGCTGTTTTTT.

The J gene is TRBJ1-4, the V gene TRBV7-9; a possible D gene is TRBD1 (5 bases). CDR3 size: 15 residues. With 2 bases removed from V and 8 bases from J, the gap between germline ends came to 15 bases. Germline values: CDR1 SEHNR, CDR2 FQNEAQ (reference sequence). The CDR3 DNA sequence: TGTGCCAGCAGCTTACGGGGGGTCTTTGGAGAAAAACTGTTTTTT. Translated, it gives CASSLRGVFGEKLFF.

V usage is TRBV19 and J usage is TRBJ2-2; TRBD1 matches at 7 bases. This CDR3 has 13 residues. V lost 10 bases, J lost 7 bases, and 9 bases stayed unmatched. Per germline, CDR1 LNHDA and CDR2 SQIVND (reference sequence). The CDR3, as DNA: TGTGCCACCCGGACAGGACTGGTCGGGGAGCTGTTTTTT. Residues: CATRTGLVGELFF.

In this sample, this clone turned up a few times. This rearrangement joins TRBV27 to TRBJ2-7; 10 bases fit TRBD2. V was clipped by 5 bases and J by 6 bases; unmatched bases: 10. This CDR3 is 15 amino acids long. Germline CDR1 is MNHEY and CDR2 is SMNVEV (reference sequence). CDR3: CASSAAELAGSEQYF. The CDR3 region has the DNA TGTGCCAGCAGTGCTGCGGAACTAGCGGGGAGCGAGCAGTACTTC.